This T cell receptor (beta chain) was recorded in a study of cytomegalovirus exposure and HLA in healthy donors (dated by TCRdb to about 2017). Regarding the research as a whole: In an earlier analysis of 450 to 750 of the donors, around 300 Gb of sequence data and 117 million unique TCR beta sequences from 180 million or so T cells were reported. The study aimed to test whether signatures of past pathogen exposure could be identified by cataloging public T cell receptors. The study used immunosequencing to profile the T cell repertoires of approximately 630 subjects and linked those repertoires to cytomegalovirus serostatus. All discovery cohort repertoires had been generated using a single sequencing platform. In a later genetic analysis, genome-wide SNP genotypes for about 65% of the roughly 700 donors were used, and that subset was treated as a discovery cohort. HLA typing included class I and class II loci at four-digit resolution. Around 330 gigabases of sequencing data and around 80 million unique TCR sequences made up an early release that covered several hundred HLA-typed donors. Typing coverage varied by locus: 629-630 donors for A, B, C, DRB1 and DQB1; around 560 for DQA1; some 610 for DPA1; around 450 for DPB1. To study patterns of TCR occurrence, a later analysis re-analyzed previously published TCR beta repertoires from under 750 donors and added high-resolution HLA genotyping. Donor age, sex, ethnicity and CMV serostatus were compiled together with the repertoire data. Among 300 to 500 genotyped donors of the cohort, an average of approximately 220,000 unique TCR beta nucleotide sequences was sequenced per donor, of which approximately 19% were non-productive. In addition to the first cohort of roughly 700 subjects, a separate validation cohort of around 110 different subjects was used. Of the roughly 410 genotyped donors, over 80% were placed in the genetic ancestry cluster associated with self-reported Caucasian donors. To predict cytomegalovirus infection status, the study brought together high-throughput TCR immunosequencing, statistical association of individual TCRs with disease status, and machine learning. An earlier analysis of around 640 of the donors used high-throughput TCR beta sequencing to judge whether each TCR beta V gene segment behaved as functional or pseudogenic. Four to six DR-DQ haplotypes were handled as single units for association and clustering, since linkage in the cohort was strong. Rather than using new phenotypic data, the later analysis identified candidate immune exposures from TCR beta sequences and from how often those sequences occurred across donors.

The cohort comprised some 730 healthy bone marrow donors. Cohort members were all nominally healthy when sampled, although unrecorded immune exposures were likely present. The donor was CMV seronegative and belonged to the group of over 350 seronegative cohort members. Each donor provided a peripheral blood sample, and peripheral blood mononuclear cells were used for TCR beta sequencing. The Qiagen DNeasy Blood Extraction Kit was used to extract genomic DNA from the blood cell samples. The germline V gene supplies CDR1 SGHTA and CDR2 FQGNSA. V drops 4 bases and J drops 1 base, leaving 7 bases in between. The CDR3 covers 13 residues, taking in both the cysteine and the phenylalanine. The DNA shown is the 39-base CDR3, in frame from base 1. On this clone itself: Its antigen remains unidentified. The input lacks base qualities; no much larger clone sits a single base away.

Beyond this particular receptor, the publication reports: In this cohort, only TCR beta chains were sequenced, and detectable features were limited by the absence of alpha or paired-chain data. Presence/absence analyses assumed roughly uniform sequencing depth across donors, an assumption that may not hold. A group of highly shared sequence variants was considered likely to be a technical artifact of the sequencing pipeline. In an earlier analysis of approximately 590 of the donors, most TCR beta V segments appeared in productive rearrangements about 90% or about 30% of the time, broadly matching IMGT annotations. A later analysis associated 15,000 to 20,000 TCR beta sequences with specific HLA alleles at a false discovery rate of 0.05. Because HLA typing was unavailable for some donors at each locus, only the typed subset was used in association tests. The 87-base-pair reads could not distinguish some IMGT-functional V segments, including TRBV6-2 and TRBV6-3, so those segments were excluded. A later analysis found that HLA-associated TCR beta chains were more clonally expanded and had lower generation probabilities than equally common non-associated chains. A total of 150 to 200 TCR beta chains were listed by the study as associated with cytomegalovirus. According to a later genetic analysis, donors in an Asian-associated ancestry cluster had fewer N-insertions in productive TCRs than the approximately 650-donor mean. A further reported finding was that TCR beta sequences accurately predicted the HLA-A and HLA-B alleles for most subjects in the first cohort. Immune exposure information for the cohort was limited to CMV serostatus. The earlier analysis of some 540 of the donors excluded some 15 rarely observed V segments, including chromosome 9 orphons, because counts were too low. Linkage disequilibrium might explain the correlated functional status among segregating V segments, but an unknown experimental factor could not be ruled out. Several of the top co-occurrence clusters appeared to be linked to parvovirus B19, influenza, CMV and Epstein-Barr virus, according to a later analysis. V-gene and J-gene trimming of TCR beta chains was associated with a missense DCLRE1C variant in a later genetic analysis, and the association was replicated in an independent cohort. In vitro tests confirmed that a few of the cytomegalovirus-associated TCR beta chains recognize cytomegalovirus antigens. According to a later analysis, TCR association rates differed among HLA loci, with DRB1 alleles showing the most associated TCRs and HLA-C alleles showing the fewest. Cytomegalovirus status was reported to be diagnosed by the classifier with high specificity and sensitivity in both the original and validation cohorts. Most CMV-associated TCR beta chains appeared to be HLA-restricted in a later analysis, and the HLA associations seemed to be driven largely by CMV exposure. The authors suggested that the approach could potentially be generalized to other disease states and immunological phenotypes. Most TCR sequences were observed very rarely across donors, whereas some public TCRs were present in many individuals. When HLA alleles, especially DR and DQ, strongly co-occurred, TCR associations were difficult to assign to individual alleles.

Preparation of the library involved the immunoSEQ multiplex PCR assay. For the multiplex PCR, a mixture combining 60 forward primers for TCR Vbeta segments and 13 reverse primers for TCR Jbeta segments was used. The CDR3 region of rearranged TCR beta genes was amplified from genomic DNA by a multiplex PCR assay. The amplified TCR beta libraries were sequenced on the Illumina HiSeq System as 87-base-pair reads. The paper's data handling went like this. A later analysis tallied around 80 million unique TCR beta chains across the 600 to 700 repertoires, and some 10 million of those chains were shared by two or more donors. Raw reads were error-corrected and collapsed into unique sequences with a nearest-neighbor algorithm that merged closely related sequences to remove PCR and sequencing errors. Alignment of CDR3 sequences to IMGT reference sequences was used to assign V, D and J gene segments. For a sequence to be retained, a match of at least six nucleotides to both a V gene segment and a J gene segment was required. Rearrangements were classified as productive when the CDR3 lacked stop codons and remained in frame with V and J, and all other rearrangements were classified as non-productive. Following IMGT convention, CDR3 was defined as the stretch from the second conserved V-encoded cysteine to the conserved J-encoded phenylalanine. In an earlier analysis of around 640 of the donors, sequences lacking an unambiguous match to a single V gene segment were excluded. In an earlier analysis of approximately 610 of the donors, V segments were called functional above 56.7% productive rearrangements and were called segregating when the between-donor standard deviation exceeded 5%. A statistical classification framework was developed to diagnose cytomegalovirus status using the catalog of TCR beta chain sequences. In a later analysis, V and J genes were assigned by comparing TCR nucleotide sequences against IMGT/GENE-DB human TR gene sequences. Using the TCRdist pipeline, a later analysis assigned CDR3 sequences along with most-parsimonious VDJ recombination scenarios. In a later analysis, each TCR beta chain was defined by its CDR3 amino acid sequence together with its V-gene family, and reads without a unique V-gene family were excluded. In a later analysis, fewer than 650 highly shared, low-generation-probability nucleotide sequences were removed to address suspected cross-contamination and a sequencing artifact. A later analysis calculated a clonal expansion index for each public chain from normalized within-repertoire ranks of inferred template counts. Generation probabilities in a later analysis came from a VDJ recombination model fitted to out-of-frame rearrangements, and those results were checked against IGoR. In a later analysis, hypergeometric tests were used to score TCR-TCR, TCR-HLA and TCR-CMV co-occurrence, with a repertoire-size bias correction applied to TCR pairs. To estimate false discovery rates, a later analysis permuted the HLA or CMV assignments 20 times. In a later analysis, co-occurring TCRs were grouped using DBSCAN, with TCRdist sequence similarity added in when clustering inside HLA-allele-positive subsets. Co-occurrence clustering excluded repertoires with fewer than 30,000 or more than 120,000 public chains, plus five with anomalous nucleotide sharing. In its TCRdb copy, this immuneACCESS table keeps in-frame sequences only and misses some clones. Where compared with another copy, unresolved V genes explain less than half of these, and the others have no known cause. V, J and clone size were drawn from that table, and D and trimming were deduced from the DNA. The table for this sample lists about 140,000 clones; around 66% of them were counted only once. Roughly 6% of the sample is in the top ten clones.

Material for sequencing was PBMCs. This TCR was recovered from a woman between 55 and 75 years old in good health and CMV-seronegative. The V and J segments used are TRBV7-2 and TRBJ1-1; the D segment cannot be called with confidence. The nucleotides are TGTGCCAGCAGCTCTCAGTCGAACACTGAAGCTTTCTTT. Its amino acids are CASSSQSNTEAFF.